This T cell receptor beta chain originates from a study of T-cell reconstitution after alpha-beta-depleted transplantation in children. General study results and limits: Surviving recipient cells, namely T cells and thymic progenitors, were the source of high day-60 TCRbeta diversity in some patients. Newly made T cells mostly supplied T-cell counts and diversity one year after transplant. At around two months after transplant, the alpha-beta T cells were reportedly derived from several hundred expanded clones that came from non-depleted graft cells.

V was pared by 4 bases and J by 1 base, with 12 bases between. Germline CDR1 reads SGHKS; CDR2 reads YYEKEE (reference sequence). This CDR3 is 15 amino acids long. As concerns this clonotype: Antigen specificity is unknown.

For TCRbeta, the library was prepared with unique molecular identifiers. TCRdb re-analysed the PCR reads in MiXCR, keeping a single row per CDR3 protein. Of about 300,000 distinct CDR3 sequences in the sample, roughly a tenth are singletons; the top ten hold approximately 7%. The source was PBMCs, collected before TCRalphabeta/CD19-depleted stem cell transplant. This rearrangement joins TRBV5-5 to TRBJ1-5; tentatively, D is TRBD1 (6 bases). This clonotype was sampled from a boy in the first two years of life with acute myeloid leukemia, due to receive a stem cell transplant. CDR3: CASSLTGSSNQPQHF. CDR3 bases: TGTGCCAGCAGCCTGACAGGATCCAGCAATCAGCCCCAGCATTTT.